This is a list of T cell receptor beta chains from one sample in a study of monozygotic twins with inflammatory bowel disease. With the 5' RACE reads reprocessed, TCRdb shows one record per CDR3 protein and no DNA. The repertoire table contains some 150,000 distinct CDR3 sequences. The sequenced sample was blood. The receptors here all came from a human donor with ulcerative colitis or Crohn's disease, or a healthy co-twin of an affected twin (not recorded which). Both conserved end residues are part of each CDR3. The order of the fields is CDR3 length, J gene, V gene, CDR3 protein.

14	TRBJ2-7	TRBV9	CASSPLPNLGEQYF
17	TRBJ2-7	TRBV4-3	CASSHAVGGSFSYEQYF
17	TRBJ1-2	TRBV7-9	CASSPRGVAGGSPGYTF
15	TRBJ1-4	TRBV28	CASSFDRGLVEKLFF
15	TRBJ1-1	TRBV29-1	CSVEDWGQLNTEAFF
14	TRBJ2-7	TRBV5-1	CASSLGDRDYEQYF
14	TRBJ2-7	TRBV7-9	CASSLQGNSYEQYF
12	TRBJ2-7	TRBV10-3	CAIKTGKDEQYF
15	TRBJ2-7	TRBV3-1	CASSQFSRGLNEQYF
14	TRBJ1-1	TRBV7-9	CASSFGGGNTEAFF
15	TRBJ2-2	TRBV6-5	CASSTTGADTGELFF
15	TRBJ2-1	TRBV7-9	CASRRAGTVTNEQFF
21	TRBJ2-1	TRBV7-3	CASSSTRRTSGAAVDLNEQFF
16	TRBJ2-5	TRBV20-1	CSANPALAGNKETQYF
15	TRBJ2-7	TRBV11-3	CASSLVRGLPYEQYF
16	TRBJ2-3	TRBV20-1	CSAGGLAGGSTDTQYF
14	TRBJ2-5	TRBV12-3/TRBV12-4	CASTGGTVQETQYF
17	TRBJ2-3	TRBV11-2	CASSLAKGQDFWNTQYF
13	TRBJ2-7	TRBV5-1	CASSSFGGYEQYF
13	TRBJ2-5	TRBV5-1	CASSLLGVETQYF
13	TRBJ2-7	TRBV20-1	CSARSGFSYEQYF
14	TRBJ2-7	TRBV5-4	CASSPKTGTDEQYF
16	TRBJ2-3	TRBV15	CATSTLAVTHTDTQYF
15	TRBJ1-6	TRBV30	CAWSGQELGDSPLHF
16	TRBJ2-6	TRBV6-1	CASKDRGFSGANVLTF
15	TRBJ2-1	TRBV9	CASSIDPGTNNEQFF
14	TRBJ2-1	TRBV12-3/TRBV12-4	CGSSLTGTYNEQFF
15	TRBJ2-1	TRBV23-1	CASRLRTSWYNEQFF
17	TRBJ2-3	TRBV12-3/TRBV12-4	CASSLGSASGSTDTQYF
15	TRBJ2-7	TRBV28	CASSEAGTSGYEQYF
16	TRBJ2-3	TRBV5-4	CASSLASGGTTDTQYF
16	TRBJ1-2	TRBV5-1	CASSLIPGGSNYGYTF
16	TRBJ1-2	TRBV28	CASSPSGSGVESGYTF
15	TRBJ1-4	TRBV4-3	CASSLTGTANEKLFF
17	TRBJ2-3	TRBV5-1	CASSLGGGPLSTDTQYF
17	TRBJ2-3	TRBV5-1	CASSLGLAGASTDTQYF
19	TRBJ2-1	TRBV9	CASTMTGQGVMASYNEQFF
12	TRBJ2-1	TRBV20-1	CSARRLRVSEFF
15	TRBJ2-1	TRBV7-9	CASSLLQGTYNEQFF
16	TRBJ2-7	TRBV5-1	CVSSLGRGSSSYEQYF
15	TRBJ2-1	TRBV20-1	CSARVGGSSYNEQFF
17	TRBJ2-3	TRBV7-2	CASSFPGVSAEEDTQYF
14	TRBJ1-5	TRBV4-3	CASSQRLGNQPQHF
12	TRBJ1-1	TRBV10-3	CAIGEGWADAFF
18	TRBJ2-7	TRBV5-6	CASSSLGHQLVYLHEQYF
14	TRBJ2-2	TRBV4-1	CASSSMRNTGELFF
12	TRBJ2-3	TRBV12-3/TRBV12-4	CASSTTPDTQYF
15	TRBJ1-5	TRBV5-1	CASSLGGQVNQPQHF
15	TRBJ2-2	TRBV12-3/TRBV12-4	CASTARGQRPGELFF
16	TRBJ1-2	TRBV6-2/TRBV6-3	CASSEPGQLGADGYTF
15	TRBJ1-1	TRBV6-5	CASSYSGQVNTEAFF
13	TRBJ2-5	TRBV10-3	CAIRRDRQETQYF
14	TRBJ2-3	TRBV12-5	CASGPGWGVDTQYF
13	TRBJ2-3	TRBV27	CASSLSLTDTQYF
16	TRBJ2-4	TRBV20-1	CSARLGAGLAKNIQYF
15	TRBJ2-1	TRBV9	CASSIVNSPYNEQFF
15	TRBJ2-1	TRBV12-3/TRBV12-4	CASSFGRRSYNEQFF
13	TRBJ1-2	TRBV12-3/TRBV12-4	CASSFGGAGGYTF